The T cell receptor beta chain described here comes from a study of T cell responses to AZD1222 COVID-19 vaccine. Study-level points and caveats: Unmutated regions of variants are reportedly targeted by nearly half of spike-specific TCRs.

The repertoire was sequenced with immunoSEQ multiplex PCR; TCRdb's copy has only in-frame clones and lacks some. The sample consists of about 76,000 clones, around 80% of them appearing once. Note on this clone: Its antigen remains unknown.

V lost 4 bases, J lost 2 bases, and 5 bases stayed unmatched. Germline loops: CDR1 SGHDT, CDR2 YYEEEE. There are 15 residues in the CDR3. The TCR comes from an adult who received the MenACWY meningococcal vaccine as a control. The sample was peripheral blood, taken 28 days after the second dose of the MenACWY control vaccine. The chain uses TRBV5-6 and TRBJ2-1; 8 positions agree with TRBD2. The CDR3 sequence is CASSGLAETYNEQFF. CDR3 DNA: TGTGCCAGCAGCGGACTAGCTGAAACCTACAATGAGCAGTTCTTC.